These 17 T cell receptor beta chains were sequenced from one sample in a study of cytomegalovirus exposure and HLA in healthy donors. PCR involved 60 Vbeta and 13 Jbeta primers. The repertoire was sequenced with immunoSEQ multiplex PCR; TCRdb's copy has only in-frame clones and lacks some. The data hold approximately 140,000 clones, with 82% observed a single time. The sample taken for sequencing was PBMCs. Receptors were obtained from a boy aged 10-17 years in good health and CMV-seronegative.

The chain is built from TRBV18 and TRBJ2-1; 8 bases fit TRBD2. The CDR3 loop spans 15 amino acids. The germline V gene encodes CDR1 KGHSH and CDR2 LQKENI. The V gene end was trimmed by 3 bases and the J gene end by 0 bases; junction bases not matched to a gene: 1. DNA for the CDR3: TGTGCCAGCTCACCGGGGACTAGCTCCTACAATGAGCAGTTCTTC. Protein sequence: CASSPGTSSYNEQFF.

The J gene is TRBJ2-3, the V gene TRBV6-1; no reliable D call. Trimming removed 4 bases from V and 0 bases from J, with 5 bases in between. CDR1 MNHNS and CDR2 SASEGT come from the germline V gene. This CDR3 spans 13 amino acids. The CDR3 bases are TGTGCCAGCAGTGCGTCTAGCACAGATACGCAGTATTTT. This encodes CASSASSTDTQYF.

The chain has TRBV30 and TRBJ1-2; D call uncertain. The CDR3 length is 11 residues. Trimming took 3 bases from V and 7 from J, leaving 9 bases between them. The germline V gene has CDR1 GTSNPN and CDR2 SVGIG (reference sequence). The CDR3 loop is CAWRIGSGYTF. Here the CDR3 DNA reads TGTGCCTGGAGAATCGGGAGTGGCTACACCTTC.

The genes are TRBV29-1 and TRBJ1-1; a possible D gene is TRBD1 (5 bases). In germline, CDR1 is SQVTM, CDR2 ANQGSEA. This CDR3 has 15 amino acids. Trimming removed 4 bases from V and 3 bases from J, with 18 bases in between. CDR3 nucleotides: TGCAGCGTTGGTGGATCGTCTCAGGGATACACTGAAGCTTTCTTT. Translated: CSVGGSSQGYTEAFF.

The chain uses TRBV11-3 and TRBJ2-1; TRBD1 might be the D (6 bases). The CDR3 spans 19 residues. The germline CDR1 and CDR2 sequences are SGHNT and YENEEA. The V end lost 5 bases, the J end lost 0 bases, and 23 bases lay between the germline ends. Written as DNA, the CDR3 is TGTGCCAGCAGCCGGCGGGCCTCCACAGGGTCCCCCTCCTACAATGAGCAGTTCTTC. Amino acids: CASSRRASTGSPSYNEQFF.

The count of this clone is one. CDR3 DNA sequence: TGTGCCAGCAGCTTGGGAGATCAGCCCCAGCATTTT. This encodes CASSLGDQPQHF. The chain has TRBV5-8 and TRBJ1-5; D is ambiguous. Germline CDR1 and CDR2: SGHTS and YDEGEE. The CDR3 spans 12 residues. Trimming removed 0 bases at V and 5 bases at J, with 3 bases between.

The chain joins TRBV6-5 to TRBJ2-7; possible D gene TRBD1, 6 bases. Trimming removed 6 bases from V and 5 bases from J, with 11 bases in between. The germline V gene has CDR1 MNHEY and CDR2 SVGAGI. This CDR3 region has 12 residues. CDR3 in amino acids: CASSYNRDEQYF. As DNA, the CDR3 is TGTGCCAGCAGCTATAACAGGGACGAGCAGTACTTC.

The gene calls are TRBV19 and TRBJ1-1; D gene unclear. V gave up 7 bases and J gave up 5 bases, with 20 bases separating them. Germline lookup yields CDR1 LNHDA and CDR2 SQIVND (reference sequence). The CDR3 extends over 15 amino acids. CDR3 nucleotide sequence: TGTGCCAGTACCGCCCCGCTCGGACGGGGAACTGAAGCTTTCTTT. The encoded protein is CASTAPLGRGTEAFF.

The chain combines TRBV25-1 with TRBJ1-3; D not certain. The CDR3 has 16 amino acids. V lost 0 bases to trimming and J lost 1 base, with 10 bases between them. Per the germline V gene, CDR1 is MGHDK and CDR2 is SYGVNS. The CDR3 here is CASSEYGRGSGNTIYF. CDR3 in DNA: TGTGCCAGCAGTGAATATGGGAGAGGTTCTGGAAACACCATATATTTT.

The rearrangement uses TRBV10-2 and TRBJ2-3; TRBD2 matches 9 bases. With V trimmed by 1 base and J by 6 bases, 2 bases remained unmatched. The CDR3 is 14 residues long. CDR1 is WSHSY, CDR2 SAAADI, per germline. The CDR3 here is CASSELAGEDTQYF. DNA for the CDR3: TGCGCCAGCAGTGAGTTAGCGGGAGAGGATACGCAGTATTTT.

Only one count was recorded for this clone. The chain has TRBV29-1 and TRBJ2-3; tentative D call: TRBD2 (6 bases). The CDR3 loop spans 14 amino acids. Germline values: CDR1 SQVTM, CDR2 ANQGSEA. Trimming left V 1 base short and J 4 bases short, with 12 bases between. CDR3 sequence reads: CSVEGLGGADTQYF. CDR3 nucleotide sequence: TGCAGCGTTGAAGGGCTCGGGGGAGCAGATACGCAGTATTTT.

This clone has a handful of counts. The V and J genes are TRBV18 and TRBJ2-7, with 7 positions matching TRBD1. Germline lookup yields CDR1 KGHSH and CDR2 LQKENI. CDR3 length: 13 amino acids. Trimming cost V 3 bases and J 3 bases; bases outside gene matches: 2. CDR3 sequence reads: CASSPGTVYEQYF. The CDR3 DNA reads as TGTGCCAGCTCACCCGGGACAGTCTACGAGCAGTACTTC.

The chain carries TRBV4-1 and TRBJ2-3; 10 nucleotides align to TRBD2. This CDR3 contains 17 residues. Germline trimming cut 2 bases from V and 2 bases from J; bases unmatched to any gene: 7. From germline, CDR1 is MGHRA and CDR2 YSYEKL. The CDR3 nucleotides read TGCGCCAGCAGCCAACCCGGACTAGCGGATGTCACAGATACGCAGTATTTT. As protein: CASSQPGLADVTDTQYF.

This chain uses TRBV30 with TRBJ2-1, with TRBD1 identical over 9 bases. The CDR3 contains 15 residues. J was trimmed by 7 bases and V by 4 bases; bases with no gene match: 11. Germline V gives CDR1 GTSNPN, CDR2 SVGIG (reference sequence). In nucleotides, the CDR3 is TGTGCCTGGATCCGGGACAGGGCTAATGGGAATGAGCAGTTCTTC. Amino acids: CAWIRDRANGNEQFF.

The V gene is TRBV7-8, the J gene TRBJ2-1; TRBD2 aligns across 12 bases. The CDR3 runs to 16 residues. V was clipped by 1 base and J by 7 bases; unmatched bases: 5. CDR1 SGHVS and CDR2 FQNEAQ come from the germline V gene. The DNA for the CDR3 is TGTGCCAGCAGCTTAGTAGGACTAGCGGGATTGAATGAGCAGTTCTTC. Its translation is CASSLVGLAGLNEQFF. Looking up the rest from reference TRBV7-8 and TRBJ2-1 gives the full variable domain: GAGVSQSPRYKVAKRGQDVALRCDPISGHVSLFWYQQALGQGPEFLTYFQNEAQLDKSGLPSDRFFAERPEGSVSTLKIQRTQQEDSAVYLCASSLVGLAGLNEQFFGPGTRLTVL.

The J gene is TRBJ1-5, the V gene TRBV19; weak D call: TRBD1 (6 bases). CDR3 length equals 14 residues. The ends were cut back, 3 bases at V and 1 base at J, with 7 bases in the middle. CDR1 is LNHDA, CDR2 SQIVND, per germline (reference sequence). Here the CDR3 DNA reads TGTGCCAGTAGTATTGACAGGAGCAATCAGCCCCAGCATTTT. This sequence encodes CASSIDRSNQPQHF.

The V call is TRBV5-1, the J call TRBJ2-5, with a weak D call TRBD2 (5 bases). This CDR3 has 14 residues. CDR1 and CDR2 (germline): SGHRS, YFSETQ. V was shortened by 0 bases and J by 3 bases, with 9 bases between the two germline ends. The CDR3 bases are TGCGCCAGCAGCTTGGAGGCGGGTAAAGAGACCCAGTACTTC. Translation gives CASSLEAGKETQYF.